Listed below are T cell receptor beta chains from one sample, sequenced in a study of post-analysis software for immune sequencing data. TCRdb re-called the PCR reads through MiXCR, storing one row per CDR3 protein. This table holds 740,000 or so distinct CDR3 sequences, around 50% found once. What was sequenced was blood. These receptors all stem from a girl aged 5-17 years with multiple sclerosis. CDR3s include the opening cysteine and the closing phenylalanine or tryptophan. D genes are given only for firm matches. Part of the rows lack a size; the others show once, few, many or a class for expanded clones.

abundance: .; d_gene: TRBD1; v_gene: TRBV7-9; j_gene: TRBJ2-7; CDR3nt: TGTGCCAGCGAACCGGGACAGATGGCCTACGAGCAGTACTTC; CDR3aa: CASEPGQMAYEQYF
abundance: .; d_gene: TRBD2; v_gene: TRBV6-1; j_gene: TRBJ2-2; CDR3nt: TGTGCCAGCAGTAGGGTCCTAGCGGGGAGTTCGAACACCGGGGAGCTGTTTTTT; CDR3aa: CASSRVLAGSSNTGELFF
abundance: .; d_gene: .; v_gene: TRBV12-3/TRBV12-4; j_gene: TRBJ2-5; CDR3nt: TGTGCCAGCAGTTCCCGGGGCCCCGAGGAGACCCAGTACTTC; CDR3aa: CASSSRGPEETQYF
abundance: few; d_gene: .; v_gene: TRBV6-5; j_gene: TRBJ2-1; CDR3nt: TGTGCCAGCAGTTACGGAGGGACCACCTACAATGAGCAGTTCTTC; CDR3aa: CASSYGGTTYNEQFF
abundance: .; d_gene: .; v_gene: TRBV9; j_gene: TRBJ2-7; CDR3nt: TGTGCCAGCAGCGTGGAGCGGGCTGGGGCCTACGAGCAGTACTTC; CDR3aa: CASSVERAGAYEQYF
abundance: once; d_gene: .; v_gene: TRBV12-5; j_gene: TRBJ1-2; CDR3nt: TGTGCAGTCGTCTCGGCGGGGTCCTCAGCTAACTATGGCTACACCTTC; CDR3aa: CAVVSAGSSANYGYTF
abundance: few; d_gene: .; v_gene: TRBV6-5; j_gene: TRBJ2-3; CDR3nt: TGTGCCAGCAGTTACGTACAGGGTAGGCAGTATTTT; CDR3aa: CASSYVQGRQYF
abundance: .; d_gene: .; v_gene: TRBV20-1; j_gene: TRBJ2-7; CDR3nt: TGCAGTGCTAGGAGGCGGGCGACTACCTACGAGCAGTACTTC; CDR3aa: CSARRRATTYEQYF
abundance: once; d_gene: TRBD2; v_gene: TRBV29-1; j_gene: TRBJ2-1; CDR3nt: TGCAGCGTTGCCAAGAGACTAGCGGGGTACAATGAGCAGTTCTTC; CDR3aa: CSVAKRLAGYNEQFF
abundance: .; d_gene: TRBD1; v_gene: TRBV7-9; j_gene: TRBJ2-1; CDR3nt: TGTGCCAGCAGCCGTTCTGGGACAGGGGTTTCCGAGCAGTTCTTC; CDR3aa: CASSRSGTGVSEQFF
abundance: .; d_gene: TRBD1; v_gene: TRBV5-1; j_gene: TRBJ2-7; CDR3nt: TGCGCCAGCAGCTCCTCCGTGGGACAGGGGAGCGGGCAGTACTTC; CDR3aa: CASSSSVGQGSGQYF
abundance: .; d_gene: TRBD1; v_gene: TRBV5-1; j_gene: TRBJ1-2; CDR3nt: TGCGCCAGCCAAGAAACCGGGACAGGGGATGGCTACACCTTC; CDR3aa: CASQETGTGDGYTF
abundance: .; d_gene: TRBD1; v_gene: TRBV29-1; j_gene: TRBJ1-1; CDR3nt: TGCAGCGTTGATGCACGGGCAGGGGGCATGAACACTGAAGCTTTCTTT; CDR3aa: CSVDARAGGMNTEAFF
abundance: .; d_gene: .; v_gene: TRBV5-5; j_gene: TRBJ1-5; CDR3nt: TGTGCCAGCAGCCTGGGGGACTTGTGGGGCAGCAGCAATCAGCCCCAGCATTTT; CDR3aa: CASSLGDLWGSSNQPQHF
abundance: .; d_gene: .; v_gene: TRBV10-3; j_gene: TRBJ2-3; CDR3nt: TGTGCCATCAGTCCTGGGAGCGGTTGGATGGGTACGCAGTATTTT; CDR3aa: CAISPGSGWMGTQYF
abundance: .; d_gene: .; v_gene: TRBV11-2; j_gene: TRBJ2-5; CDR3nt: TGTGCCAGCAGCCTCCGGGTCCGGGGATTTCAAGAGACCCAGTACTTC; CDR3aa: CASSLRVRGFQETQYF
abundance: .; d_gene: .; v_gene: TRBV4-1; j_gene: TRBJ2-7; CDR3nt: TGCGCCAGCAGCCAAGATGGAACGGCGCACTCCTACGAGCAGTACTTC; CDR3aa: CASSQDGTAHSYEQYF
abundance: .; d_gene: TRBD1; v_gene: TRBV7-6; j_gene: TRBJ1-1; CDR3nt: TGTGCCAGCAGCTTAGTACAGGGGGCGCCCTTAAACACTGAAGCTTTCTTT; CDR3aa: CASSLVQGAPLNTEAFF
abundance: .; d_gene: .; v_gene: TRBV4-1; j_gene: TRBJ2-7; CDR3nt: TGCGCCAGCAGCCAAGAAATCACAAGTGAGCAGTACTTC; CDR3aa: CASSQEITSEQYF
abundance: .; d_gene: .; v_gene: TRBV5-8; j_gene: TRBJ2-3; CDR3nt: TGTGCCAGCACCCTTGGACTATCAGTGGCAGATACGCAGTATTTT; CDR3aa: CASTLGLSVADTQYF
abundance: few; d_gene: .; v_gene: TRBV3-1; j_gene: TRBJ1-6; CDR3nt: TGTGCCAGCAGCCAACAGGGAAGGCTTAATTCACCCCTCCACTTT; CDR3aa: CASSQQGRLNSPLHF
abundance: few; d_gene: .; v_gene: TRBV5-1; j_gene: TRBJ2-1; CDR3nt: TGTGCCAGCAGCTTAGGGGCGAGCTCCTACAATGAGCAGTTCTTC; CDR3aa: CASSLGASSYNEQFF
abundance: .; d_gene: .; v_gene: TRBV20-1; j_gene: TRBJ2-3; CDR3nt: TGCAGTGCTAGCGGGGGCCAGGTTAGAGATACGCAGTATTTT; CDR3aa: CSASGGQVRDTQYF
abundance: .; d_gene: TRBD1; v_gene: TRBV30; j_gene: TRBJ2-4; CDR3nt: TGTGCCTGGAGTGTTCAGGGCGTACAGGGGCAGTACTTC; CDR3aa: CAWSVQGVQGQYF
abundance: once; d_gene: TRBD2; v_gene: TRBV24-1; j_gene: TRBJ2-5; CDR3nt: TGTGCCACCAGTGATGGACTAGCGGGATCAGAGACCCAGTACTTC; CDR3aa: CATSDGLAGSETQYF
abundance: few; d_gene: .; v_gene: TRBV12-5; j_gene: TRBJ1-2; CDR3nt: TGTGCTAGTGGTTTCCAAGCGAACTATGGCTACACCTTC; CDR3aa: CASGFQANYGYTF
abundance: .; d_gene: .; v_gene: TRBV29-1; j_gene: TRBJ2-7; CDR3nt: TGCAGCGCTGTGACAGTTTCCTACGAGCAGTACTTC; CDR3aa: CSAVTVSYEQYF
abundance: few; d_gene: TRBD2; v_gene: TRBV5-1; j_gene: TRBJ2-1; CDR3nt: TGCGCCAGCAGCCACTCCGGGACTAGCGGGAGTGCTGAGCAGTTCTTC; CDR3aa: CASSHSGTSGSAEQFF
abundance: .; d_gene: TRBD2; v_gene: TRBV5-4; j_gene: TRBJ2-1; CDR3nt: TGTGCCAGCAGCCCCGAACTAGCGGGAGGAACCTACAATGAGCAGTTCTTC; CDR3aa: CASSPELAGGTYNEQFF
abundance: .; d_gene: TRBD1; v_gene: TRBV7-2; j_gene: TRBJ2-7; CDR3nt: TGTGCCAGCAGCTTAGTAGTGACAGGGGGCCGTCAACACTACGAGCAGTACTTC; CDR3aa: CASSLVVTGGRQHYEQYF
abundance: .; d_gene: TRBD1; v_gene: TRBV20-1; j_gene: TRBJ1-4; CDR3nt: TGCAGTGCTGCCCCGACAGGGGTAAATGAAAAACTGTTTTTT; CDR3aa: CSAAPTGVNEKLFF
abundance: few; d_gene: .; v_gene: TRBV7-2; j_gene: TRBJ2-5; CDR3nt: TGTGCCAGCAGCTTATTCGCTAGCCGGCGGGAGACCCAGTACTTC; CDR3aa: CASSLFASRRETQYF
abundance: .; d_gene: TRBD1; v_gene: TRBV29-1; j_gene: TRBJ1-2; CDR3nt: TGCAGCGCAGGGGGACAGGGTTTATCTAACTATGGCTACACCTTC; CDR3aa: CSAGGQGLSNYGYTF
abundance: .; d_gene: TRBD1; v_gene: TRBV5-1; j_gene: TRBJ1-1; CDR3nt: TGCGCCAGCAGCTTTGTGGGACAGGGCACTGAAGCTTTCTTT; CDR3aa: CASSFVGQGTEAFF
abundance: .; d_gene: TRBD2; v_gene: TRBV12-3/TRBV12-4; j_gene: TRBJ2-1; CDR3nt: TGTGCCAGCAGTTTATTGGCGGGAGGATCCGATGAGCAGTTCTTC; CDR3aa: CASSLLAGGSDEQFF
abundance: .; d_gene: .; v_gene: TRBV20-1; j_gene: TRBJ2-1; CDR3nt: TGCAGTGCTCCCTCTCTGGTATACAATGAGCAGTTCTTC; CDR3aa: CSAPSLVYNEQFF
abundance: .; d_gene: .; v_gene: TRBV25-1; j_gene: TRBJ1-2; CDR3nt: TGTGCCAGCAGTGCACCCGGGCCCCCGGGGTATGGCTACACCTTC; CDR3aa: CASSAPGPPGYGYTF
abundance: .; d_gene: .; v_gene: TRBV29-1; j_gene: TRBJ2-4; CDR3nt: TGCAGCGTTGAAGGCTCAGGCCTAGCCAAAAACATTCAGTACTTC; CDR3aa: CSVEGSGLAKNIQYF
abundance: once; d_gene: .; v_gene: TRBV29-1; j_gene: TRBJ2-4; CDR3nt: TGCAGCGTAGGCGGACAGCTAGCCAAAAACATTCAGTACTTC; CDR3aa: CSVGGQLAKNIQYF
abundance: .; d_gene: .; v_gene: TRBV6-6; j_gene: TRBJ2-5; CDR3nt: TGTGCCAGCAGTCTTCCTTTGTTCCAAGAGACCCAGTACTTC; CDR3aa: CASSLPLFQETQYF
abundance: .; d_gene: TRBD2; v_gene: TRBV6-5; j_gene: TRBJ2-5; CDR3nt: TGTGCCAGCAGTCCGGGGGGTCCCTTCCCAGAGACCCAGTACTTC; CDR3aa: CASSPGGPFPETQYF
abundance: .; d_gene: TRBD2; v_gene: TRBV20-1; j_gene: TRBJ2-1; CDR3nt: TGCAGTGCCTCGAGCGGGAGGGCCTTACGAGAGCAGTTCTTC; CDR3aa: CSASSGRALREQFF
abundance: few; d_gene: .; v_gene: TRBV5-1; j_gene: TRBJ1-2; CDR3nt: TGCGCCAGCAGCTTGTCGAAGGGTCCCTCTAACTATGGCTACACCTTC; CDR3aa: CASSLSKGPSNYGYTF
abundance: .; d_gene: .; v_gene: TRBV7-9; j_gene: TRBJ2-3; CDR3nt: TGTGCCAGCAGCTTCTTGGGGAAGGGGCCCGTAGGTAGCACAGATACGCAGTATTTT; CDR3aa: CASSFLGKGPVGSTDTQYF
abundance: .; d_gene: .; v_gene: TRBV6-4; j_gene: TRBJ2-7; CDR3nt: TGTGCCAGCATAAAGGCCTCTAAAAGTCTGGAGCAGTACTTC; CDR3aa: CASIKASKSLEQYF
abundance: .; d_gene: TRBD1; v_gene: TRBV12-5; j_gene: TRBJ1-2; CDR3nt: TGTGCTAGTGGTTTCCGCACCGGGACAGGCGGTTCGGGCTACACCTTC; CDR3aa: CASGFRTGTGGSGYTF
abundance: once; d_gene: .; v_gene: TRBV20-1; j_gene: TRBJ2-5; CDR3nt: TGCAGTGCTAGAGATTCCACGGGGCAAGAGACCCAGTACTTC; CDR3aa: CSARDSTGQETQYF
abundance: once; d_gene: .; v_gene: TRBV15; j_gene: TRBJ2-3; CDR3nt: TGTGCCACCAGCCCCCGAGGATGGGGTACTAGCACAGATACGCAGTATTTT; CDR3aa: CATSPRGWGTSTDTQYF
abundance: few; d_gene: .; v_gene: TRBV7-3; j_gene: TRBJ2-3; CDR3nt: TGTGCCAGCAGCCGCGGGAGTAGGGGGACAGATACGCAGTATTTT; CDR3aa: CASSRGSRGTDTQYF
abundance: once; d_gene: .; v_gene: TRBV5-1; j_gene: TRBJ2-1; CDR3nt: TGCGCCAGCAGCTTGGGCCTGTCCACCTACAATGAGCAGTTCTTC; CDR3aa: CASSLGLSTYNEQFF